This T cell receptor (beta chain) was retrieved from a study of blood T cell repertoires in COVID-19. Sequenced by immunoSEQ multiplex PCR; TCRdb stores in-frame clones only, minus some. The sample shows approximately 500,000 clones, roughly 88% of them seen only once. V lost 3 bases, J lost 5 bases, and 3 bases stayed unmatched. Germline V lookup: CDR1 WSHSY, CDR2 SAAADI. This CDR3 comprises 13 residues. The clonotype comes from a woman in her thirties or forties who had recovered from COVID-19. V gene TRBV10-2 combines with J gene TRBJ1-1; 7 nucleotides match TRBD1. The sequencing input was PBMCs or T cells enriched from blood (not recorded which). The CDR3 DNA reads TGCGCCAGCAGTGACCCAGGGGGGACTGAAGCTTTCTTT. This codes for CASSDPGGTEAFF.